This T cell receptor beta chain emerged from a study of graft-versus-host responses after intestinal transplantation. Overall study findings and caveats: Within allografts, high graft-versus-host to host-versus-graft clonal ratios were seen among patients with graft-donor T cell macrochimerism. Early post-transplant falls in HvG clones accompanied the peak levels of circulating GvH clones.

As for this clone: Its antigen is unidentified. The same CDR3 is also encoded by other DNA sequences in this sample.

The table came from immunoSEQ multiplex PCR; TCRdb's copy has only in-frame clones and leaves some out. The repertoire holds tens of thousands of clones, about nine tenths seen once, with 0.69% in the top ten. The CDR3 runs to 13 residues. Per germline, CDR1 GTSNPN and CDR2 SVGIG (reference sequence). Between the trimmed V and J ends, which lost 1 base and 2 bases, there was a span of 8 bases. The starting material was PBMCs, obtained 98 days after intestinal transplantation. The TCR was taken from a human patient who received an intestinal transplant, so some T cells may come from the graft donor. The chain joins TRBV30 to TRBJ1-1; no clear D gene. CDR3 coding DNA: TGTGCCTGGAGTGGGCAAGGAAACACTGAAGCTTTCTTT. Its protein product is CAWSGQGNTEAFF.